The clone carrying this T cell receptor (beta chain) has just a few counts. The CDR3 has 14 amino acids. The junction had 10 bases not matched to a gene; V was cut back by 7 bases and J by 7 bases. CDR1 and CDR2 from the germline V gene are SEHNR and FQNEAQ (reference sequence). Together with a sample-barcoded 5' primer, a J-beta primer mix was included in a second PCR lasting about 6 to 12 cycles. TCRdb processed the 5' RACE reads anew with MiXCR; each CDR3 protein has one entry. The sample has hundreds of thousands of distinct CDR3 sequences; 52% are singletons. This specimen comes from a study of blood T cells in healthy people across ages. Per sample, at least 5 micrograms of total RNA were extracted.

The sample was blood. V and J are TRBV7-9 and TRBJ1-5, with 7 nucleotides matching TRBD1. The sequence derives from a woman aged 80 or over in good health. In DNA, the CDR3 is TGTGCCAGCAACCAACAGGGGTTCGGGCAGCCCCAGCATTTT. Translation gives CASNQQGFGQPQHF.